This TCR beta chain comes out of a study of T cell responses to AZD1222 COVID-19 vaccine. The protocol was immunoSEQ multiplex PCR, while the TCRdb copy is restricted to in-frame clones and leaves out a portion. The sample carries some 64,000 clones, about 90% recorded once. The TCR originated in an adult in good health. This sample comprised peripheral blood, obtained on day 0 of AZD1222 vaccination.

The CDR3 nucleotides are TGTGCCAGCAGGGCCCCCAATCAGCCCCAGCATTTT. It specifies CASRAPNQPQHF. This chain joins TRBV6-5 and TRBJ1-5; unclear D gene. The V end lost 6 bases, the J end lost 3 bases, and 6 bases lay between the germline ends. CDR3 length: 12 amino acids. Germline-derived CDR1 and CDR2 are MNHEY and SVGAGI.